This TCR beta chain was sequenced in a study of T cells in Graves' hyperthyroidism and ophthalmopathy. Patients were excluded for uncontrolled infection, other autoimmune disease, pregnancy or lactation. Amplification targeted TCR beta CDR3 regions from RNA transcripts. The TCR CDR3 first-round RT-PCR relied on the HTBI primer set. MiXCR, run by TCRdb on the multiplex PCR reads, gives a single entry per CDR3 protein. The repertoire holds about 560,000 distinct CDR3 sequences, over 15% seen once, with approximately 18% in the top ten. At least ten counts were recorded for this clonotype. This CDR3 has 14 residues. CDR1 and CDR2 from the germline V gene are LGHDT and YNNKEL (reference sequence). Between the trimmed V and J ends, which lost 4 bases and 3 bases, there was a span of 12 bases.

The sequence came from a woman under 30 with Graves' hyperthyroidism. The chain links TRBV3-1 to TRBJ1-1; perhaps TRBD1 as D (5 bases). Sequenced material: blood. The CDR3 sequence is CASSPGGGYTEAFF. CDR3 sequence (DNA): TGTGCCAGCAGCCCTGGGGGGGGGTACACTGAAGCTTTCTTT.